This passage covers 14 T cell receptor beta chains from one sample sequenced in a study of CD8 T cells in ankylosing spondylitis. Notes on the study in general: Characteristic of ankylosing spondylitis blood, it appeared, was a TCR beta motif comprising roughly eight highly homologous variants.

In TCRdb, the 5' RACE reads were re-called with MiXCR into one record per CDR3 protein. This table has roughly 400,000 distinct CDR3 sequences, around 20% appearing once. The antigens these receptors bind are not known. Input material: blood, either unsorted or a sorted T cell fraction (not recorded which). These receptors came from a male donor with ankylosing spondylitis.

This clonotype showed up many times. This chain links TRBV2 with TRBJ1-5; 10 bases align to TRBD1. The CDR3 sequence is 14 residues long. V lost 5 bases and J lost 5; bases outside the gene matches: 3. Germline lookup yields CDR1 SNHLY and CDR2 FYNNEI. The CDR3 loop reads CASSWDRGYQPQHF. Written as DNA, the CDR3 is TGTGCCAGCAGTTGGGACAGGGGTTATCAGCCCCAGCATTTT.

This clonotype was counted between two and nine times. V and J are TRBV14 and TRBJ2-1; unclear D gene. Germline V gives CDR1 SGHDN, CDR2 FVKESK. The CDR3 has 15 residues. The ends were cut back, 0 bases at V and 5 bases at J, with 11 bases in the middle. CDR3 coding DNA: TGTGCCAGCAGCCAAGATTTGGCGGATAACAATGAGCAGTTCTTC. This codes for CASSQDLADNNEQFF.

Only a few counts were recorded for this clonotype. The chain uses TRBV7-9 and TRBJ1-4; possible D gene TRBD1, 6 bases. This CDR3 is built from 16 residues. Per the germline V gene, CDR1 is SEHNR and CDR2 is FQNEAQ (reference sequence). V was cut by 0 bases and J by 4 bases, with 12 bases left in between. DNA for the CDR3: TGTGCCAGCAGCTTAGCCCGGGGGCTGGGTAATGAAAAACTGTTTTTT. It yields the protein CASSLARGLGNEKLFF.

This clonotype was detected many times. J is TRBJ1-4 and V is TRBV7-9, with 7 bases that match TRBD1. The junction had 2 bases not matched to a gene; V was cut back by 1 base and J by 6 bases. Germline values: CDR1 SEHNR, CDR2 FQNEAQ (reference sequence). CDR3 length equals 14 residues. CDR3 residues: CASSLGDSDEKLFF. The CDR3 region has the DNA TGTGCCAGCAGCTTAGGGGACAGTGATGAAAAACTGTTTTTT.

This clonotype has ten or more counts. The chain couples TRBV4-3 to TRBJ1-3; no definite D call. The CDR3 has 12 amino acids. V lost 0 bases to trimming and J lost 4 bases, with 1 base between them. CDR1 is LGHNA, CDR2 YSLEER, per germline. In nucleotides, the CDR3 is TGCGCCAGCAGCCAAGAAGGAAACACCATATATTTT. It specifies CASSQEGNTIYF.

This clonotype has a handful of counts. The chain is built from TRBV24-1 and TRBJ2-3; 11 bases map to TRBD2. Germline trimming cut 6 bases from V and 1 base from J; bases unmatched to any gene: 11. The CDR3 sequence is 18 residues long. The V gene's germline CDR1 is KGHDR and CDR2 SFDVKD. CDR3 amino acids: CATSSGASGRSGTDTQYF. The CDR3 bases are TGTGCCACCAGTTCCGGGGCTAGCGGGAGGAGCGGCACAGATACGCAGTATTTT.

This chain links TRBV6-1 with TRBJ2-7, with D hard to call. Germline loops: CDR1 MNHNS, CDR2 SASEGT. This CDR3 region has 13 residues. V lost 6 bases and J lost 6, with 15 bases in between. CDR3 sequence (DNA): TGTGCCAGCAGCCGAGCCCCCGTCACCGAGCAGTACTTC. This sequence encodes CASSRAPVTEQYF.

In its sample, this clonotype was seen a few times. J is TRBJ2-3 and V is TRBV3-1; possibly TRBD2 for D (6 bases). This CDR3 region has 13 residues. V lost 3 bases and J lost 5, with 9 bases in between. The germline V gene has CDR1 LGHDT and CDR2 YNNKEL (reference sequence). The CDR3 nucleotides are TGTGCCAGCAGCCAGCGGCGGGGAGATACGCAGTATTTT. Its protein product is CASSQRRGDTQYF.

This clonotype was seen more than once but under ten times. This sequence joins TRBV10-3 and TRBJ2-3, with D tentatively TRBD2 (5 bases). V was pared by 5 bases and J by 1 base, with 10 bases between. Germline CDR1 and CDR2: ENHRY and SYGVKD. The CDR3 has 14 residues. The CDR3, as DNA: TGTGCCATCAGTCGTGGGAGCGGCACAGATACGCAGTATTTT. Amino acid sequence: CAISRGSGTDTQYF.

The V and J genes are TRBV7-3 and TRBJ2-7, with 7 bases matching TRBD1. The CDR3 consists of 14 residues. Germline CDR1 reads SGHTA; CDR2 reads FQGTGA. Trimming took 0 bases from V and 6 from J; bases not matched to a gene: 5. CDR3 nucleotide sequence: TGTGCCAGCAGCTTAACCTACAGGGGCGGCGAGCAGTACTTC. It encodes CASSLTYRGGEQYF.

The chain uses TRBV7-2 and TRBJ2-1; TRBD2 agrees at 8 bases. With 3 bases clipped from V and 2 bases from J, the junction kept 3 bases outside the gene matches. This CDR3 contains 15 residues. Germline CDR1 is SGHTA and CDR2 is FQGNSA. CDR3 residues: CASSLTSEAYNEQFF. The DNA of the CDR3 is TGTGCCAGCAGCTTGACTAGCGAGGCCTACAATGAGCAGTTCTTC.

Note on this clonotype: At one end the junction does not follow the germline gene, possibly because of a read error. The chain has TRBV5-1 and TRBJ2-1; D not certain. The CDR3 is 13 residues long. CDR1 is SGHRS and CDR2 is YFSETQ in the germline V gene. The CDR3 nucleotides are TGCGCCAGCAGTTTGGCCCCCTCGGATGAGCAGTTCTTC. This encodes CASSLAPSDEQFF.

Here the CDR3 reads CASKTGRASYNEQFF. DNA for the CDR3: TGTGCCAGTAAAACCGGGAGGGCCTCCTACAATGAGCAGTTCTTC. This sequence joins TRBV11-1 and TRBJ2-1; TRBD2 matches 8 bases. Germline lookup yields CDR1 SGHAT and CDR2 FQDESV (reference sequence). CDR3 length: 15 residues. J lost 0 bases, V lost 9 bases, and 7 bases had no gene match.

This clonotype showed up just a few times. This chain connects TRBV11-2 to TRBJ2-1; D is unresolved. The length of the CDR3 is 14 residues. The germline CDR1 and CDR2 sequences are SGHAT and FQNNGV. V dropped 2 bases and J dropped 1 base, with 6 bases sitting between them. The CDR3 coding sequence is TGTGCCAGCAGCTTACAACTTTCCTACAATGAGCAGTTCTTC. Translating it yields CASSLQLSYNEQFF.